A selection of T cell receptor beta chains follows, all from one sample in a study of T cell responses to AZD1222 COVID-19 vaccine. The data were produced by immunoSEQ multiplex PCR, yet TCRdb's version contains in-frame clones alone and is incomplete. The sample shows tens of thousands of clones, about nine tenths of them seen only once. The specimen was peripheral blood, collected on day 0 of AZD1222 vaccination. These receptors originate from an adult in good health. The CDR3 runs from the conserved cysteine through the conserved F or W. Fields, in order: clone size, V gene, J gene, D gene, CDR3 protein, CDR3 DNA. The D gene is left open where the match is weak. Clone size is given for some rows only: seen once, a few or many times, or a class if the clone is expanded.

NA,TRBV7-2,TRBJ2-3,TRBD2,CASSLAGTMISDTQYF,TGTGCCAGCAGCCTGGCCGGGACTATGATCTCAGATACGCAGTATTTT
NA,TRBV5-1,TRBJ2-5,NA,CASKGQNQETQYF,TGCGCCAGCAAGGGCCAGAACCAAGAGACCCAGTACTTC
NA,TRBV7-8,TRBJ2-5,TRBD2,CASSLELAGGLQETQYF,TGTGCCAGCAGCTTAGAACTAGCGGGAGGGTTACAAGAGACCCAGTACTTC
NA,TRBV28,TRBJ2-3,NA,CASSLSRGLTDTQYF,TGTGCCAGCAGTTTAAGCCGGGGCCTCACAGATACGCAGTATTTT
NA,TRBV5-4,TRBJ1-4,NA,CASSLDGATNEKLFF,TGTGCCAGCAGCTTGGATGGGGCAACTAATGAAAAACTGTTTTTT
NA,TRBV12-3/TRBV12-4,TRBJ1-5,NA,CASSLVPGQPQHF,TGTGCCAGCAGTTTAGTCCCGGGTCAGCCCCAGCATTTT
NA,TRBV5-1,TRBJ2-5,NA,CASSTNLQETQYF,TGCGCCAGCAGCACCAACCTACAAGAGACCCAGTACTTC
NA,TRBV10-3,TRBJ2-2,NA,CAIKVGRGPDTGELFF,TGTGCCATCAAGGTCGGCAGAGGACCGGACACCGGGGAGCTGTTTTTT
few,TRBV6-1,TRBJ2-4,NA,CASSERLEGPKNIQYF,TGTGCCAGCAGTGAGCGGCTGGAGGGACCCAAAAACATTCAGTACTTC
NA,TRBV7-3,TRBJ2-2,NA,CASSSGISRHTGELFF,TGTGCCAGCAGCTCGGGCATATCGCGCCACACCGGGGAGCTGTTTTTT
NA,TRBV6-5,TRBJ2-1,TRBD2,CASRVTSGQNNEQFF,TGTGCCAGCAGAGTGACTAGCGGCCAAAACAATGAGCAGTTCTTC
NA,TRBV4-3,TRBJ1-4,TRBD1,CASSLSPTGTGEKLFF,TGCGCCAGCAGCCTATCCCCGACAGGGACGGGGGAAAAACTGTTTTTT
NA,TRBV6-5,TRBJ1-2,NA,CASRSGGSWDGYTF,TGTGCCAGCCGTTCGGGTGGGTCATGGGATGGCTACACCTTC
NA,TRBV27,TRBJ2-5,TRBD1,CASSSLFGQGETQYF,TGTGCCAGCAGTTCCCTATTCGGACAGGGTGAGACCCAGTACTTC
NA,TRBV6-1,TRBJ1-5,NA,CASSEHISNQPQHF,TGTGCCAGCAGTGAGCACATTAGCAATCAGCCCCAGCATTTT
NA,TRBV11-3,TRBJ2-1,NA,CASSLEAGVTSGEQFF,TGTGCCAGCAGCTTAGAAGCGGGTGTCACCTCGGGTGAGCAGTTCTTC
NA,TRBV6-1,TRBJ1-2,NA,CASGRTVDDGYTF,TGTGCCAGCGGGAGGACGGTAGACGATGGCTACACCTTC
NA,TRBV27,TRBJ1-5,NA,CASSLSWDNNQPQHF,TGTGCCAGCAGTTTATCGTGGGACAATAATCAGCCCCAGCATTTT
once,TRBV9,TRBJ2-1,TRBD1,CASSTRPGQGNDEQFF,TGTGCCAGCAGCACCCGACCGGGACAGGGAAACGATGAGCAGTTCTTC
NA,TRBV4-3,TRBJ1-2,NA,CASSQVEGLLYGYTF,TGCGCCAGCAGCCAAGTCGAGGGCCTCCTCTATGGCTACACCTTC
NA,TRBV4-2,TRBJ1-6,NA,CASSPYENSPLHF,TGTGCCAGCAGCCCGTACGAGAATTCACCCCTCCACTTT
NA,TRBV7-2,TRBJ2-4,NA,CASSLGLPQNIQYF,TGTGCCAGCAGCTTAGGACTCCCCCAGAACATTCAGTACTTC
NA,TRBV7-9,TRBJ1-5,TRBD1,CASSSQGAGQPQHF,TGTGCCAGCAGCTCACAGGGGGCTGGTCAGCCCCAGCATTTT
NA,TRBV11-2,TRBJ1-1,NA,CASSLEWQAAEAFF,TGTGCCAGCAGCTTAGAATGGCAGGCCGCTGAAGCTTTCTTT
NA,TRBV29-1,TRBJ1-2,TRBD1,CSVIIWTGPNYGYTF,TGCAGCGTGATTATATGGACAGGGCCTAACTATGGCTACACCTTC
NA,TRBV30,TRBJ2-3,TRBD2,CAWVTSGGTDTQYF,TGTGCCTGGGTAACTAGCGGGGGAACAGATACGCAGTATTTT
NA,TRBV5-1,TRBJ2-1,NA,CASRPDSRNEQFF,TGCGCCAGCAGACCGGACAGCCGCAATGAGCAGTTCTTC
NA,TRBV4-2,TRBJ1-1,TRBD1,CASSQEAPPLVGGAEAFF,TGTGCCAGCAGCCAAGAAGCTCCCCCGCTCGTAGGGGGCGCTGAAGCTTTCTTT
NA,TRBV3-1/TRBV3-2,TRBJ2-1,TRBD2,CASSQGSSGRKNEQFF,TGTGCCAGCAGCCAAGGGAGTAGCGGGAGAAAAAATGAGCAGTTCTTC
NA,TRBV10-3,TRBJ2-1,NA,CAISESFGGASRTGNEQFF,TGTGCCATCAGTGAGTCATTCGGGGGAGCGTCCAGGACAGGCAATGAGCAGTTCTTC
NA,TRBV6-5,TRBJ1-4,TRBD1,CASRKQGTGEKLFF,TGTGCCAGCAGGAAACAGGGGACGGGTGAAAAACTGTTTTTT
NA,TRBV9,TRBJ2-1,NA,CASSVLGTYSYNEQFF,TGTGCCAGCAGCGTACTCGGGACCTACTCCTACAATGAGCAGTTCTTC
NA,TRBV29-1,TRBJ1-1,NA,CSVARGAGGTEAFF,TGCAGCGTTGCGCGGGGGGCCGGAGGTACTGAAGCTTTCTTT
once,TRBV7-3,TRBJ2-7,TRBD1,CASSPGGYYEQYF,TGTGCCAGCAGCCCAGGGGGCTACTACGAGCAGTACTTC
NA,TRBV6-1,TRBJ1-3,TRBD1,CASSEATGAGNTIYF,TGTGCCAGCAGTGAAGCGACAGGGGCTGGAAACACCATATATTTT
few,TRBV6-6,TRBJ2-1,NA,CASSYSRVYNEQFF,TGTGCCAGCAGTTACTCGCGAGTTTACAATGAGCAGTTCTTC
NA,TRBV6-5,TRBJ1-3,NA,CASRLPSGNTIYF,TGTGCCAGCAGGCTACCCTCTGGAAACACCATATATTTT
NA,TRBV7-6,TRBJ2-5,TRBD2,CASSLFPPGLAGTSQETQYF,TGTGCCAGCAGCTTATTTCCTCCGGGACTAGCGGGGACCTCCCAAGAGACCCAGTACTTC
NA,TRBV20-1,TRBJ2-7,TRBD1,CSASQGAEYYEQYF,TGCAGTGCTAGTCAGGGGGCAGAATACTACGAGCAGTACTTC
NA,TRBV11-2,TRBJ2-3,NA,CASSGGFTDTQYF,TGTGCCAGCAGCGGCGGGTTCACAGATACGCAGTATTTT
few,TRBV6-5,TRBJ2-2,TRBD2,CASKRLAGEAGELFF,TGTGCCAGCAAAAGACTAGCGGGAGAAGCCGGGGAGCTGTTTTTT
NA,TRBV27,TRBJ2-1,TRBD2,CASSFGLAGYRYNEQFF,TGTGCCAGCAGTTTCGGACTAGCCGGATACCGGTACAATGAGCAGTTCTTC
NA,TRBV4-3,TRBJ2-7,NA,CASSQTVTYEQYF,TGCGCCAGCAGCCAAACAGTAACCTACGAGCAGTACTTC
NA,TRBV30,TRBJ1-5,NA,CAWRQGGNQPQHF,TGTGCCTGGAGGCAGGGCGGCAATCAGCCCCAGCATTTT